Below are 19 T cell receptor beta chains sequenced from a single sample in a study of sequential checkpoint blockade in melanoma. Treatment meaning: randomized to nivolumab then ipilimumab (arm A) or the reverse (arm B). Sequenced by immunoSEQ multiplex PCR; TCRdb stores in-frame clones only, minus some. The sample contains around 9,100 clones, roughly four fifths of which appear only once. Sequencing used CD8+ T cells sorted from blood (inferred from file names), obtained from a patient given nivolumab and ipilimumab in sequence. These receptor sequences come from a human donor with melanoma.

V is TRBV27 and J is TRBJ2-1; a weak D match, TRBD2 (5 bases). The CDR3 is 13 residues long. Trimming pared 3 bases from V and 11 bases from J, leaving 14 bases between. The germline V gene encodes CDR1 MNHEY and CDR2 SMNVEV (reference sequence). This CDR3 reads CASSFLPLAQQFF. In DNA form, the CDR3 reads TGTGCCAGCAGTTTCCTACCCCTAGCTCAGCAGTTCTTC.

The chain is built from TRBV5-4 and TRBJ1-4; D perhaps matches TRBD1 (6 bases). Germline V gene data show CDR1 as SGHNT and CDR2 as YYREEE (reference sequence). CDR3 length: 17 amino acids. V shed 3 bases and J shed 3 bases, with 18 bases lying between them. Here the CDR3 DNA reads TGTGCCAGCAGCTCCGGGACACAGCGGGGAGCTAATGAAAAACTGTTTTTT. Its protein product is CASSSGTQRGANEKLFF. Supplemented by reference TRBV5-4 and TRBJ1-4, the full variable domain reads ETGVTQSPTHLIKTRGQQVTLRCSSQSGHNTVSWYQQALGQGPQFIFQYYREEENGRGNFPPRFSGLQFPNYSSELNVNALELDDSALYLCASSSGTQRGANEKLFFGSGTQLSVL.

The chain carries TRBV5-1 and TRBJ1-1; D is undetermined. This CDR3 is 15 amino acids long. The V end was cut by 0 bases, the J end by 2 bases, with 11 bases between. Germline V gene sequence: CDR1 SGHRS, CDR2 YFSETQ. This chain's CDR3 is CASSLEQTINTEAFF. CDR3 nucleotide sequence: TGCGCCAGCAGCTTGGAACAGACTATCAACACTGAAGCTTTCTTT.

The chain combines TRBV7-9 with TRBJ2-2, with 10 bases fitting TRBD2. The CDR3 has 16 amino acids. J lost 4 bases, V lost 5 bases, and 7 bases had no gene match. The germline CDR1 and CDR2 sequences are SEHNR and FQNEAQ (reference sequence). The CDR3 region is CASSPRTSGSTGELFF. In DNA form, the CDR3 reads TGTGCCAGCAGCCCTCGGACTAGCGGTTCCACCGGGGAGCTGTTTTTT.

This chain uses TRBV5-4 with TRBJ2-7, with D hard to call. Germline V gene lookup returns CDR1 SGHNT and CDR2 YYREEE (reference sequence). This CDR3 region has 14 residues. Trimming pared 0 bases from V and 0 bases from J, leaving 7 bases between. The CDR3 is CASSLDGTSYEQYF. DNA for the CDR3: TGTGCCAGCAGCTTGGATGGCACCTCCTACGAGCAGTACTTC.

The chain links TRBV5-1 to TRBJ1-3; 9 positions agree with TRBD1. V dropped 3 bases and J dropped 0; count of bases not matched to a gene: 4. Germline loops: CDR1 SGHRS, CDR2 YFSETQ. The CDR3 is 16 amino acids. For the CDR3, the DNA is TGCGCCAGCAGCTACACAGGGGGCCGCTCTGGAAACACCATATATTTT. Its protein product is CASSYTGGRSGNTIYF.

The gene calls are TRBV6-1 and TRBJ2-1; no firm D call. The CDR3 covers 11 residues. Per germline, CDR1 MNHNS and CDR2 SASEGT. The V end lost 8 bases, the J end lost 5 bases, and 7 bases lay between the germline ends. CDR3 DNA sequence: TGTGCCAGCGAGTCCCACAATGAGCAGTTCTTC. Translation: CASESHNEQFF.

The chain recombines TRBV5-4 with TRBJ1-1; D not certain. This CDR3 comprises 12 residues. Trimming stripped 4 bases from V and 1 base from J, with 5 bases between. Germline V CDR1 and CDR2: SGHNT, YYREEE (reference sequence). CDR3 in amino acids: CASSIGNTEAFF. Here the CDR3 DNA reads TGTGCCAGCAGCATCGGGAACACTGAAGCTTTCTTT. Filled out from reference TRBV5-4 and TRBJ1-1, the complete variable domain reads ETGVTQSPTHLIKTRGQQVTLRCSSQSGHNTVSWYQQALGQGPQFIFQYYREEENGRGNFPPRFSGLQFPNYSSELNVNALELDDSALYLCASSIGNTEAFFGQGTRLTVV.

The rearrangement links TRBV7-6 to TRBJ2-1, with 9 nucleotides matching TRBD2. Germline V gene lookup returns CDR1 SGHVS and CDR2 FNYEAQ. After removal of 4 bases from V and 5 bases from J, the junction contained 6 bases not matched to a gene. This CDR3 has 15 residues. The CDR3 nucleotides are TGTGCCAGCAGCTCCTGGGCTAGCGGGAACAATGAGCAGTTCTTC. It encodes CASSSWASGNNEQFF.

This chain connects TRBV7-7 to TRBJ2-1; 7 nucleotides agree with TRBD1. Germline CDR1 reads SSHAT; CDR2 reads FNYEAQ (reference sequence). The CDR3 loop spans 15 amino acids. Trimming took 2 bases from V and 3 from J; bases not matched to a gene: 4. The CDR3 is CASSLRTGNYNEQFF. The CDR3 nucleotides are TGTGCCAGCAGCTTAAGGACAGGTAACTACAATGAGCAGTTCTTC.

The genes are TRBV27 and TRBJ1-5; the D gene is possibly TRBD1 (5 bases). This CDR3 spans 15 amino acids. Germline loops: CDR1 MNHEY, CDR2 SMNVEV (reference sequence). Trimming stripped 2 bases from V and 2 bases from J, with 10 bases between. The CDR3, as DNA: TGTGCCAGCAGTTTAAGCCGGGGGGGCAATCAGCCCCAGCATTTT. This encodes CASSLSRGGNQPQHF.

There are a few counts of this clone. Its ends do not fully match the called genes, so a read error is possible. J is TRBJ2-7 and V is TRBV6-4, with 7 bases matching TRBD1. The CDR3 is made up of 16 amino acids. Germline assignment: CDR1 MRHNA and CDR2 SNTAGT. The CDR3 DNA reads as TGTGCCAGCAGTTACTCGACCCGACAGGGAAGTTACGAGCAGTACTTC. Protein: CASSYSTRQGSYEQYF.

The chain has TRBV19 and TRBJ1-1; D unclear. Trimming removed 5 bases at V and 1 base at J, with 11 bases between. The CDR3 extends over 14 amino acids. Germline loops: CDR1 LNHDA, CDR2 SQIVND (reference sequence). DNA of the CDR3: TGTGCCAGTAGTCATCGAGGAGGGAACACTGAAGCTTTCTTT. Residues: CASSHRGGNTEAFF.

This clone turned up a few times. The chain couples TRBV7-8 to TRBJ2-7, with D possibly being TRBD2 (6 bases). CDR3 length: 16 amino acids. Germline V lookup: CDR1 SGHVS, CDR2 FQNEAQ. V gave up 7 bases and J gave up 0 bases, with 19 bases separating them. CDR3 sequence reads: CASTPRPAGSSYEQYF. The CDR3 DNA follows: TGTGCCAGCACCCCAAGACCCGCGGGAAGCTCCTACGAGCAGTACTTC.

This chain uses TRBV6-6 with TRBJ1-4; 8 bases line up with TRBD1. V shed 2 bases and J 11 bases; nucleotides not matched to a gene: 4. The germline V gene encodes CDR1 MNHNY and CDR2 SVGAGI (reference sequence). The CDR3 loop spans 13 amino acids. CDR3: CASSYPGTGKLFF. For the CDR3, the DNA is TGTGCCAGCAGTTACCCAGGGACAGGCAAACTGTTTTTT.

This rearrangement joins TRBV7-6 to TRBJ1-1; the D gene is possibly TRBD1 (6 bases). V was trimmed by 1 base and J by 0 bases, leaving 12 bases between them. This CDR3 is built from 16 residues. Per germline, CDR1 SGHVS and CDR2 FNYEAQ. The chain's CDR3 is CASSLGGGGLNTEAFF. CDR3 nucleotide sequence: TGTGCCAGCAGCTTAGGTGGCGGGGGCTTGAACACTGAAGCTTTCTTT.

The CDR3 reads CASSIDITGELFF. CDR3 sequence (DNA): TGCGCCAGCAGCATCGACATAACCGGGGAGCTGTTTTTT. This chain joins TRBV5-1 and TRBJ2-2; D is unresolved. The CDR3 runs 13 residues. V was cut by 4 bases and J by 5 bases, with 9 bases left in between. Germline V gene sequence: CDR1 SGHRS, CDR2 YFSETQ.

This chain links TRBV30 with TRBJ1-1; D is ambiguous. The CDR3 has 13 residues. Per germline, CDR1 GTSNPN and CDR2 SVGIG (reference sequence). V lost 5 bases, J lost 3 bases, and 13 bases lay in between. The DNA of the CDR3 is TGTGCCTGGTCCAGCCGACACTACACTGAAGCTTTCTTT. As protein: CAWSSRHYTEAFF. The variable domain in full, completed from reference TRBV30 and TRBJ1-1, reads SQTIHQWPATLVQPVGSPLSLECTVEGTSNPNLYWYRQAAGRGLQLLFYSVGIGQISSEVPQNLSASRPQDRQFILSSKKLLLSDSGFYLCAWSSRHYTEAFFGQGTRLTVV.

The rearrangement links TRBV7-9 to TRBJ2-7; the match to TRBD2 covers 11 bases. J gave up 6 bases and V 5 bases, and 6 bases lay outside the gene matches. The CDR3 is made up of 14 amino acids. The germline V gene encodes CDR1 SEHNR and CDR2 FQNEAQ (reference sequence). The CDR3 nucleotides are TGTGCCAGCAGCCATAGCGGGAGGGAGGGCGAGCAGTACTTC. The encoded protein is CASSHSGREGEQYF.